This T cell receptor beta chain originates from a study of T cells in Graves' hyperthyroidism and ophthalmopathy. Across the study: Peripheral blood was collected at initial diagnosis, before any treatment.

Thyroid ultrasound and orbital computed tomography, with clinical symptoms and serum thyroxine and TRAb, informed diagnoses. CDR3 length: 16 residues. Germline CDR1 SGHRS, CDR2 YFSETQ. This clonotype was observed once. Its specificity is not known. One junction end does not reproduce the germline sequence, and a read error may be involved. The TCR beta CDR3 regions underwent amplification using RNA transcripts as the source. With the HTBI primer set, the TCR CDR3 went through a first round of RT-PCR. TCRdb analysed the multiplex PCR reads with MiXCR anew, one entry per CDR3 protein. Here the sample spans 250,000 to 300,000 distinct CDR3 sequences, over 12% being singletons. Points from the study as a whole: Ophthalmopathy got predicted by the model a median roughly 6.1 months before its onset.

The material sequenced was blood. This TCR was sampled from a woman in her 50s with Graves' hyperthyroidism that later progressed to Graves' ophthalmopathy. V gene TRBV5-1 combines with J gene TRBJ1-1, with 9 nucleotides matching TRBD1. The CDR3 coding sequence is TGCGCCAGCAGCTTGGCTAACAGGGGGCGGGGAACTGGAGCTTTCTTT. This translates into CASSLANRGRGTGAFF. The variable domain in full, with the rest retrieved from reference TRBV5-1 and TRBJ1-1, is KAGVTQTPRYLIKTRGQQVTLSCSPISGHRSVSWYQQTPGQGLQFLFEYFSETQRNKGNFPGRFSGRQFSNSRSEMNVSTLELGDSALYLCASSLANRGRGTGAFFGQGTRLTVV.